This T cell receptor (beta chain) appears in the sequencing data of a study of siplizumab effects on memory and regulatory T cells. From germline, CDR1 is SGHTA and CDR2 FQGTGA. The V segment lost 5 bases and the J segment 0 bases; nucleotides outside the gene matches: 13. This CDR3 has 20 residues. Comments on this clone: The antigen remains undetermined.

Study-wide findings and caveats: Suppressive activity of Tregs proliferating in siplizumab cultures remained unconfirmed.

Sequencing used immunoSEQ multiplex PCR; TCRdb keeps in-frame clones, though not all of them. The data contain around 100,000 clones, 85% to 95% of them seen just once; the ten biggest clones take up approximately 0.58%. This receptor was taken from a human donor in good health. Sample: Tregs sorted from blood. V gene TRBV7-3 combines with J gene TRBJ2-1; the match to TRBD2 covers 13 bases. The CDR3, as DNA: TGTGCCAGCAGCAAAACGGGACTAGCGGGAAGGGGCAGCTCCTACAATGAGCAGTTCTTC. Its protein product is CASSKTGLAGRGSSYNEQFF. Looking up the rest from reference TRBV7-3 and TRBJ2-1 gives the full variable domain: GAGVSQTPSNKVTEKGKYVELRCDPISGHTALYWYRQSLGQGPEFLIYFQGTGAADDSGLPNDRFFAVRPEGSVSTLKIQRTERGDSAVYLCASSKTGLAGRGSSYNEQFFGPGTRLTVL.